The present TCR beta chain was sequenced within a study of kidney transplant recipient with SARS-CoV-2 infection. This clonotype was detected ten times or more. The CDR3 is 14 residues long. Trimming took off 1 base at V and 8 bases at J, with 15 bases between the two ends. Germline CDR1 and CDR2: LGHNA and YNFKEQ. TCRdb called the reads again in MiXCR, with one record for every CDR3 protein. The data show 200,000 to 300,000 distinct CDR3 sequences, 25% to 30% seen once. The receptor's source is a male patient between 25 and 40 years old who had COVID-19 and was a kidney transplant recipient. The graft donor may have given rise to some T cells. This specimen consisted of a blood sample, obtained at baseline and on roughly day 110 from a kidney transplant recipient. The chain is built from TRBV4-2 and TRBJ2-7; no clear D gene. Here the CDR3 reads CASSQGVGPLQQYF. CDR3 sequence (DNA): TGTGCCAGCAGCCAAGGAGTAGGACCCCTGCAGCAGTACTTC.